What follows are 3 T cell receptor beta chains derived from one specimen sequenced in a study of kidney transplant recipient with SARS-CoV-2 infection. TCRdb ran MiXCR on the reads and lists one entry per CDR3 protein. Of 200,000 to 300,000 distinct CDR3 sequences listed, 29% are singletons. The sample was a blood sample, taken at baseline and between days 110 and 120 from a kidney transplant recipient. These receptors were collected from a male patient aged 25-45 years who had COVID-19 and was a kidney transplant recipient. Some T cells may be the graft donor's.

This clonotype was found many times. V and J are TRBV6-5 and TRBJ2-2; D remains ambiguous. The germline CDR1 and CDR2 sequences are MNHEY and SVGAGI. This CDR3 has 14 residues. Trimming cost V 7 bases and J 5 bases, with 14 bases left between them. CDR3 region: CASKGRRRTGELFF. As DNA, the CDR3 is TGTGCCAGCAAAGGCAGGCGGAGAACCGGGGAGCTGTTTTTT.

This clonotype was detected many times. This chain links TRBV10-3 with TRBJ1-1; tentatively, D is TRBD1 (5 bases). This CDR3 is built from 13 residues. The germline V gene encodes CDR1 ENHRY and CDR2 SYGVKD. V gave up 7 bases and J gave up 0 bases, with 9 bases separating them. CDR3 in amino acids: CAITDNMNTEAFF. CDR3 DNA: TGTGCCATCACGGACAACATGAACACTGAAGCTTTCTTT.

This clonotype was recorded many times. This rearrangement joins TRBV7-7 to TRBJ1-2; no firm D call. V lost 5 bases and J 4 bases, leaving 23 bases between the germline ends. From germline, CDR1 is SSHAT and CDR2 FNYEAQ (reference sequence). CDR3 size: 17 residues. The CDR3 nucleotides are TGTGCCAGCAGCCCCCATTATAAGTGCCGAAAGACCTATGGCTACACCTTC. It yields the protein CASSPHYKCRKTYGYTF.